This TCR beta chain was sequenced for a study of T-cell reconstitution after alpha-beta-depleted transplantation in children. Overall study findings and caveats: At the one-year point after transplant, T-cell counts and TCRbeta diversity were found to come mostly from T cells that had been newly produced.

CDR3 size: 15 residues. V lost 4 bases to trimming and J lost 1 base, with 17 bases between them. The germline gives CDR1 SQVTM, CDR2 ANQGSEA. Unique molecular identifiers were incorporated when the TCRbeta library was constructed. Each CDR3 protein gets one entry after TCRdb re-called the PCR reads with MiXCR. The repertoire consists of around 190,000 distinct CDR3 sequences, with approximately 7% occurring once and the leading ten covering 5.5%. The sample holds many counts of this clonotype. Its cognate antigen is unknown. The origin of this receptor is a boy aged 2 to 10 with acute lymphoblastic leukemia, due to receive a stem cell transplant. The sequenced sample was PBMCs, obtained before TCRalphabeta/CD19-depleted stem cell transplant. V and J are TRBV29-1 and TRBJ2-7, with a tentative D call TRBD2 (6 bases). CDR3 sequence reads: CSVGPGGAGSYEQYF. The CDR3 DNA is TGCAGCGTTGGCCCCGGGGGTGCGGGTTCCTACGAGCAGTACTTC.